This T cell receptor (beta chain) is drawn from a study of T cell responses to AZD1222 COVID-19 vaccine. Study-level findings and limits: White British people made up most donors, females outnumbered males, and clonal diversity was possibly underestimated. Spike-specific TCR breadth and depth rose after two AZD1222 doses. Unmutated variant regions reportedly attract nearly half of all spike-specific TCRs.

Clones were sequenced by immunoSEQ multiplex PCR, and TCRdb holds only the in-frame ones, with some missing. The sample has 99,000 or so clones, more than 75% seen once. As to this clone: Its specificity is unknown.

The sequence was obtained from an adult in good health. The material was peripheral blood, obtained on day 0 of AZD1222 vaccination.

The CDR3 reads CAWSVETGYNEKLFF. The DNA for the CDR3 is TGTGCCTGGAGTGTAGAGACAGGGTATAATGAAAAACTGTTTTTT. This sequence joins TRBV30 and TRBJ1-4; the match to TRBD1 covers 7 bases. CDR3 length equals 15 residues. V lost 0 bases, J lost 4 bases, and 5 bases stayed unmatched. CDR1 GTSNPN and CDR2 SVGIG come from the germline V gene (reference sequence).